What follows are 5 T cell receptor beta chains derived from one specimen sequenced in a study of blood T cell repertoires in COVID-19. Sequencing used immunoSEQ multiplex PCR; TCRdb keeps in-frame clones, though not all of them. The sample lists approximately 76,000 clones, roughly 85% occurring once. Sequenced sample: peripheral blood. The receptor set was obtained from a man aged 30 to 45 with acute or convalescent COVID-19.

The genes are TRBV20-1 and TRBJ1-2; D is unclear. V dropped 1 base and J dropped 7 bases, with 7 bases sitting between them. There are 11 residues in the CDR3. Germline values: CDR1 DFQATT, CDR2 SNEGSKA (reference sequence). The CDR3 region is CSARAPVGYTF. CDR3 DNA: TGCAGTGCTAGAGCGCCGGTTGGCTACACCTTC.

The chain uses TRBV7-3 and TRBJ1-1; 12 positions match TRBD1. Germline V gene sequence: CDR1 SGHTA, CDR2 FQGTGA. This CDR3 is built from 15 residues. V was pared by 5 bases and J by 4 bases, with 5 bases of the junction left unmatched. The CDR3 bases are TGTGCCAGCAGCCTGGGACAGGGGGCGAGCACTGAAGCTTTCTTT. Translating gives CASSLGQGASTEAFF.

The chain couples TRBV3-1 (or the pseudogene TRBV3-2) to TRBJ1-5; the D gene is possibly TRBD1 (5 bases). Trimming took off 8 bases at V and 3 bases at J, with 14 bases between the two ends. The CDR3 length is 14 residues. Germline lookup yields CDR1 LGHDT and CDR2 YNNKEL (reference sequence). The DNA of the CDR3 is TGTGCCAGCTCGCTAGGGGCCTTCAATCAGCCCCAGCATTTT. Translating gives CASSLGAFNQPQHF.

The rearrangement links TRBV4-3 to TRBJ1-2; a weak D match, TRBD1 (5 bases). The germline CDR1 and CDR2 sequences are LGHNA and YSLEER. Trimming took 1 base from V and 4 from J, leaving 13 bases between them. The length of the CDR3 is 15 residues. The CDR3 sequence is CASSQVDRSGYGYTF. The DNA of the CDR3 is TGCGCCAGCAGCCAAGTCGACAGATCAGGCTATGGCTACACCTTC.

V gene TRBV6-4 combines with J gene TRBJ2-3, with no clear D. Trimming cost V 4 bases and J 0 bases, with 8 bases left between them. The CDR3 sequence is 14 residues long. Germline lookup yields CDR1 MRHNA and CDR2 SNTAGT. The CDR3 sequence: CASSGGSSTDTQYF. Here the CDR3 DNA reads TGTGCCAGCAGTGGTGGCTCTAGCACAGATACGCAGTATTTT.